These T cell receptor beta chains were read from a single sample in a study of T cells after yellow fever vaccination. A single record per CDR3 protein comes from TCRdb applying MiXCR to the 5' RACE reads. The sample contains about 580,000 distinct CDR3 sequences, 17% of which appear only once. The sequenced sample was PBMCs, obtained about 5 days after the first yellow fever vaccination. The receptors stem from a man aged 18 to 29 who received the YFV17D yellow fever vaccine. Both conserved end residues are part of each CDR3. The D gene is left open where the match is weak. Size values are once, few and many counts, or a class for expanded clones, and some rows have none.

v_call,clone_size,j_call,d_call,cdr3_length,cdr3_aa,cdr3_nt
TRBV10-3,once,TRBJ2-7,-,12,CAIADSPYEQYF,TGTGCCATCGCTGATTCCCCCTACGAGCAGTACTTC
TRBV7-8,many,TRBJ1-3,-,12,CASSGGRNTIYF,TGTGCCAGCAGCGGCGGCAGAAACACCATATATTTT
TRBV29-1,-,TRBJ1-2,TRBD1,12,CSVDWTGVGYTF,TGCAGCGTTGATTGGACAGGGGTTGGCTACACCTTC
TRBV20-1,-,TRBJ2-7,TRBD1,14,CSATGQGGSYEQYF,TGCAGTGCTACCGGACAGGGGGGCTCCTACGAGCAGTACTTC
TRBV4-1,few,TRBJ2-5,-,15,CASSLGAVYQETQYF,TGCGCCAGCAGCTTAGGGGCCGTGTACCAAGAGACCCAGTACTTC
TRBV7-9,-,TRBJ1-2,TRBD1,14,CASTYGTGGDGYTF,TGTGCCAGCACGTATGGGACAGGGGGCGATGGCTACACCTTC
TRBV20-1,-,TRBJ2-1,TRBD2,18,CSAREIPRLAGLYNEQFF,TGCAGTGCTAGAGAGATTCCAAGACTAGCGGGCTTGTACAATGAGCAGTTCTTC
TRBV20-1,-,TRBJ2-3,TRBD2,13,CSARGPSGYTQYF,TGCAGTGCTAGAGGGCCTAGCGGATATACGCAGTATTTT
TRBV15,few,TRBJ2-2,-,16,CATSRDLKGLAGELFF,TGTGCCACCAGCAGAGATCTTAAGGGGCTAGCCGGGGAGCTGTTTTTT
TRBV9,-,TRBJ1-1,-,13,CASSVGSQGEAFF,TGTGCCAGCAGCGTAGGGTCCCAGGGTGAAGCTTTCTTT
TRBV14,-,TRBJ2-7,TRBD1,15,CASSWGTGPPYEQYF,TGTGCCAGCAGCTGGGGGACAGGGCCTCCCTACGAGCAGTACTTC
TRBV7-9,-,TRBJ1-6,-,13,CASSQGYSSPLHF,TGTGCCAGCAGCCAGGGATACAGCTCACCCCTCCACTTT
TRBV20-1,few,TRBJ2-3,TRBD2,14,CSARFRGGTDTQYF,TGCAGTGCTAGATTCCGGGGGGGCACAGATACGCAGTATTTT
TRBV5-4,few,TRBJ2-2,-,15,CASSPVGPGAGELFF,TGTGCCAGCAGCCCGGTGGGGCCCGGGGCCGGGGAGCTGTTTTTT
TRBV3-1,few,TRBJ2-2,-,15,CASSQEIWGTGELFF,TGTGCCAGCAGCCAAGAAATCTGGGGCACCGGGGAGCTGTTTTTT
TRBV14,-,TRBJ2-1,TRBD2,20,CASSQDVTAGGSFSYNEQFF,TGTGCCAGCAGCCAAGATGTTACAGCGGGGGGTTCATTCTCCTACAATGAGCAGTTCTTC
TRBV20-1,few,TRBJ2-5,TRBD2,15,CSAARASGGQETQYF,TGCAGTGCTGCCCGGGCTAGCGGTGGGCAAGAGACCCAGTACTTC
TRBV6-5,-,TRBJ1-2,-,14,CASSYSAGRYGYTF,TGTGCCAGCAGTTACTCTGCAGGGCGGTATGGCTACACCTTC
TRBV7-2,-,TRBJ1-6,-,15,CASSFGASYNSPLHF,TGTGCCAGCAGCTTCGGTGCCTCCTATAATTCACCCCTCCACTTT
TRBV2,-,TRBJ2-2,-,15,CASSPGHANTGELFF,TGTGCCAGCAGTCCGGGACACGCTAACACCGGGGAGCTGTTTTTT
TRBV28,few,TRBJ2-5,-,17,CASSLGRAVGPQETQYF,TGTGCCAGCAGCCTCGGGCGGGCCGTTGGGCCCCAAGAGACCCAGTACTTC
TRBV5-1,few,TRBJ2-7,TRBD1,14,CASSQRQGFYEQYF,TGCGCCAGCAGCCAACGACAGGGTTTTTACGAGCAGTACTTC
TRBV5-4,few,TRBJ2-1,-,13,CAVAEGDGNEQFF,TGTGCCGTAGCGGAAGGGGATGGCAATGAGCAGTTCTTC
TRBV30,many,TRBJ2-3,-,11,CAWSPTDTQYF,TGTGCCTGGAGTCCCACAGATACGCAGTATTTT
TRBV3-1,few,TRBJ2-4,-,13,CASSQEGESIQYF,TGTGCCAGCAGCCAAGAGGGGGAGAGCATTCAGTACTTC
TRBV19,few,TRBJ2-2,TRBD2,15,CASSISLAGPGELFF,TGTGCCAGTAGTATATCTCTAGCGGGGCCCGGGGAGCTGTTTTTT
TRBV7-8,few,TRBJ1-6,-,14,CASSSQGPRGPLHF,TGTGCCAGCAGCTCCCAGGGGCCTAGGGGGCCCCTCCACTTT
TRBV5-1,-,TRBJ2-7,-,14,CASSLDGAGFGQYF,TGCGCCAGCAGCTTGGATGGTGCGGGGTTTGGGCAGTACTTC
TRBV2,-,TRBJ2-2,TRBD2,15,CASKVGGGAAGELFF,TGTGCCAGCAAGGTCGGCGGGGGGGCCGCCGGGGAGCTGTTTTTT
TRBV10-3,few,TRBJ2-2,TRBD1,14,CAIRPGQGAGELFF,TGTGCCATCAGGCCGGGACAGGGTGCCGGGGAGCTGTTTTTT
TRBV12-3/TRBV12-4,-,TRBJ2-1,TRBD2,15,CASAKRAGGYNEQFF,TGTGCCAGCGCAAAACGGGCGGGGGGTTACAATGAGCAGTTCTTC
TRBV7-3,many,TRBJ1-6,-,16,CASSSGPASYNSPLHF,TGTGCCAGCAGCAGCGGACCGGCCTCCTATAATTCACCCCTCCACTTT
TRBV18,many,TRBJ1-1,-,13,CASSPQDIREAFF,TGTGCCAGCTCACCACAAGATATAAGGGAAGCTTTCTTT
TRBV7-9,few,TRBJ1-5,-,16,CASSLGGQGLSQPQHF,TGTGCCAGCAGCTTGGGGGGTCAGGGGCTATCCCAGCCCCAGCATTTT
TRBV4-1,-,TRBJ2-7,-,15,CASSQAELMKNEQYF,TGCGCCAGCAGCCAAGCGGAGTTGATGAAAAACGAGCAGTACTTC
TRBV29-1,few,TRBJ2-5,-,13,CSDRGPAGETQYF,TGCAGCGACAGGGGCCCAGCGGGAGAGACCCAGTACTTC
TRBV5-1,few,TRBJ1-2,-,14,CASSFDGVAYGYTF,TGCGCCAGCAGCTTCGATGGGGTGGCTTATGGCTACACCTTC
TRBV9,-,TRBJ2-3,TRBD2,16,CASSVASGGPADTQYF,TGTGCCAGCAGCGTGGCTAGCGGGGGCCCGGCAGATACGCAGTATTTT
TRBV4-1,-,TRBJ2-7,TRBD2,16,CASSQGLAGEPYEQYF,TGCGCCAGCAGCCAAGGGCTAGCGGGGGAACCCTACGAGCAGTACTTC
TRBV5-4,few,TRBJ1-2,-,13,CASSFWGGDGYTF,TGTGCCAGCAGCTTTTGGGGGGGCGATGGCTACACCTTC
TRBV4-3,-,TRBJ2-5,-,15,CASSQDYGGRETQYF,TGCGCCAGCAGCCAGGATTACGGGGGGCGGGAGACCCAGTACTTC
TRBV4-2,few,TRBJ1-4,-,16,CASSQFGATTNEKLFF,TGTGCCAGCAGCCAATTCGGGGCTACAACTAATGAAAAACTGTTTTTT
TRBV7-2,few,TRBJ2-3,TRBD1,14,CASSPGTVHGTQYF,TGTGCCAGCAGCCCCGGGACAGTCCACGGTACGCAGTATTTT